This TCR beta chain was documented in a study of blood T cell repertoires in COVID-19 (dated by TCRdb to about 2020). The study in broad terms: Collaborator samples came from the United States, Italy and Spain and covered acute and convalescent phases of COVID-19. The prospective study material was composed of cDNA or gDNA derived from T cells, B-cell-depleted T cells, or PBMCs. Deeply sampled blood TCRbeta repertoires from subjects exposed to, actively infected with, or recovered from COVID-19 were included in the dataset. The repertoires were made available in a free public database intended to serve as a resource for research on the immune response to SARS-CoV-2. Samples were obtained from the ongoing ImmuneRACE study (first 160 participants) and from 1,000 to 1,500 subjects provided by 6 global collaborators. A de-identified subject ID, COVID-19 status, age in years and sex were almost always included in the sample metadata. Where HLA class I and class II types were available, the types were taken from metadata supplied by the sample provider, not from assay-based typing. What the study reported, not specific to this receptor: The quantity of clinical and demographic metadata differed by source and by participant and was supplied without curation.

Comments on this clone: Its antigen remains unidentified. The record has no base qualities; no much larger clone is one base away.

V is pared back by 4 bases and J by 2 bases, with 13 bases lying between the germline termini. The CDR3 contains 15 residues, cysteine and phenylalanine counted. The CDR3 DNA has 45 bases and is translated from base 1. From the germline V gene, CDR1 is SNHLY and CDR2 is FYNNEI. Participants in the prospective study were enrolled through a virtual design, were aged about 18 to 90 years, and lived in roughly 26 United States geographic areas. In the prospective study, participants were assigned to cohorts based on the clinical history participants reported in a screening survey and a study questionnaire. Recovered participants in ImmuneRACE Cohort 3 were defined by two consecutive negative NP/OP PCR tests, clearance by a healthcare professional, or resolution of symptoms. Each participant in the prospective study had whole blood, serum and a nasopharyngeal or oropharyngeal swab collected by mobile phlebotomists. Participants in the prospective study had the option to provide additional blood draws and questionnaires over a roughly 2-month period. Before DNA extraction, prospective study blood samples were shipped either frozen or at room temperature.

The immunoSEQ Assay, a bias-controlled multiplex PCR, was used to amplify TCRbeta CDR3 regions from genomic DNA. Per the original workflow: Nucleated cell counts per sample were estimated from amplification of reference gene primers within the assay. Sequence reads were collapsed and filtered to measure the absolute abundance of every unique TCRbeta CDR3 rearrangement. Productive Simpson clonality was computed per sample as the square root of Simpson's diversity index over productive rearrangements. In its TCRdb copy, this immuneACCESS table keeps in-frame sequences only and misses some clones. Where compared with another copy, unresolved V genes explain less than half of these, and the others have no known cause. That table gives V, J and clone size, and the DNA gave D and trimming. This sample has some 460,000 clones in its table, and roughly nine tenths of those were observed once. Clones ranked in the top ten supply under 0.75% of the sample.

Source material: PBMCs or T cells enriched from blood (not recorded which). The sequence is built from TRBV2 and TRBJ2-3, with the identity of the D gene unclear. The origin of this receptor is a woman under 30 who had recovered from COVID-19. The sequenced DNA is TGTGCCAGCAGTGGACAAGCTTTAAACACAGATACGCAGTATTTT. Its translation reads: CASSGQALNTDTQYF.